The 30 T cell receptor beta chains below were found in one sample sequenced in a study of blood T cell repertoires in COVID-19. This table comes from immunoSEQ multiplex PCR, and its TCRdb copy is limited to in-frame clones, with some not included. The sample lists approximately 220,000 clones, about 86% seen once, with about 1.3% in the top ten. Material: PBMCs or T cells enriched from blood (not recorded which). All receptors come from a woman between 35 and 50 years old with acute COVID-19.

The genes are TRBV7-8 and TRBJ1-4; D call uncertain. The CDR3 contains 13 residues. V lost 5 bases and J lost 7, with 11 bases in between. Germline CDR1 reads SGHVS; CDR2 reads FQNEAQ. CDR3 DNA: TGTGCCAGCAGCCTCGTGGGAGTTGAAAAACTGTTTTTT. It yields the protein CASSLVGVEKLFF.

CDR3 DNA: TGTGCCAGCAGCGTAGTTGCGGGAGGGGGCGATGAGCAGTTCTTC. Translation gives CASSVVAGGGDEQFF. V usage is TRBV9 and J usage is TRBJ2-1; the match to TRBD2 covers 9 bases. V gave up 0 bases and J gave up 8 bases; unmatched junction bases: 6. Germline values: CDR1 SGDLS, CDR2 YYNGEE. The CDR3 totals 15 residues.

V and J are TRBV19 and TRBJ1-3, with D maybe TRBD1 (6 bases). The CDR3 extends over 15 amino acids. Trimming removed 3 bases from V and 2 bases from J, with 11 bases in between. CDR1 and CDR2 (germline): LNHDA, SQIVND (reference sequence). CDR3 amino acids: CASSMQGNTGNTIYF. CDR3 coding DNA: TGTGCCAGTAGTATGCAGGGGAATACTGGAAACACCATATATTTT.

V gene TRBV2 combines with J gene TRBJ1-2, with D possibly matching TRBD1 (5 bases). Trimming pared 3 bases from V and 7 bases from J, leaving 9 bases between. CDR1 is SNHLY, CDR2 FYNNEI, per germline. The CDR3 totals 12 residues. CDR3 loop: CASSEHGAGYTF. CDR3 DNA: TGTGCCAGCAGTGAGCATGGGGCTGGCTACACCTTC.

The CDR3 DNA is TGTGCCAGCAGTGAATTTTTAGGGGTAGGGGGCTACACCTTC. Its protein product is CASSEFLGVGGYTF. The rearrangement joins TRBV2 to TRBJ1-2; possible D gene TRBD1, 5 bases. Germline loops: CDR1 SNHLY, CDR2 FYNNEI. This CDR3 contains 14 residues. The germline V and J ends were trimmed by 2 bases and 8 bases, with 15 bases remaining between them.

J is TRBJ2-7 and V is TRBV6-5, with D possibly being TRBD1 (5 bases). The germline V and J ends were trimmed by 6 bases and 4 bases, with 13 bases remaining between them. Germline lookup yields CDR1 MNHEY and CDR2 SVGAGI. The CDR3 is 13 amino acids. Written as DNA, the CDR3 is TGTGCCAGCAGCTGGACACCGGAATACGAGCAGTACTTC. This sequence encodes CASSWTPEYEQYF.

This chain links TRBV12-3 or TRBV12-4 with TRBJ2-7; D remains unclear. The CDR3 extends over 13 amino acids. V was cut by 1 base and J by 0 bases, with 4 bases left in between. The CDR3 DNA sequence: TGTGCCAGCAGTTTAGACAGCTCCTACGAGCAGTACTTC. It yields the protein CASSLDSSYEQYF.

A remark on this clone: Being one base from a much bigger clone, this may be a read error. The CDR3 here is CARSRLPGSGRTHEQYF. CDR3 DNA sequence: TGCGCCCGCAGCCGCCTCCCTGGTAGCGGGAGGACCCACGAGCAGTACTTC. J is TRBJ2-7 and V is TRBV4-1, with 10 nucleotides matching TRBD2. This CDR3 region has 17 residues. CDR1 and CDR2 (germline): MGHRA, YSYEKL.

This clone was picked up a small number of times. The chain joins TRBV11-2 to TRBJ1-4; 7 positions agree with TRBD1. CDR3 length equals 13 residues. V lost 5 bases, J lost 7 bases, and 4 bases stayed unmatched. CDR1 SGHAT and CDR2 FQNNGV come from the germline V gene. The CDR3 sequence is CASSTRDSEKLFF. The CDR3 DNA follows: TGTGCCAGCAGCACCCGGGACAGTGAAAAACTGTTTTTT.

This clone has a single count. V is TRBV29-1 and J is TRBJ1-1; D remains unclear. The CDR3 is made up of 14 amino acids. Germline V gives CDR1 SQVTM, CDR2 ANQGSEA. V shed 7 bases and J shed 2 bases, with 17 bases lying between them. CDR3 nucleotides: TGCAGCGGAAAGAGCTGGGAGCGAAACACTGAAGCTTTCTTT. Amino acid sequence: CSGKSWERNTEAFF. The entire variable domain, with the rest obtained from reference TRBV29-1 and TRBJ1-1, is as follows: SAVISQKPSRDICQRGTSLTIQCQVDSQVTMMFWYRQQPGQSLTLIATANQGSEATYESGFVIDKFPISRPNLTFSTLTVSNMSPEDSSIYLCSGKSWERNTEAFFGQGTRLTVV.

The rearrangement links TRBV4-3 to TRBJ2-7, with unresolved D. From germline, CDR1 is LGHNA and CDR2 YSLEER. The CDR3 loop spans 15 amino acids. V lost 0 bases to trimming and J lost 3 bases, with 12 bases between them. CDR3 region: CASSQDVQFLYEQYF. The CDR3 coding sequence is TGCGCCAGCAGCCAAGATGTACAGTTTCTCTACGAGCAGTACTTC.

The rearrangement uses TRBV9 and TRBJ1-2; TRBD1 matches at 7 bases. The CDR3 length is 14 residues. Trimming removed 2 bases from V and 6 bases from J; junction bases left unmatched: 7. Germline values: CDR1 SGDLS, CDR2 YYNGEE. The CDR3 protein is CASSVDRWGNGYTF. DNA for the CDR3: TGTGCCAGCAGCGTGGACAGGTGGGGGAATGGCTACACCTTC.

This clone was seen once. The chain employs TRBV6-2 or TRBV6-3 and TRBJ2-7; TRBD2 might be the D (6 bases). The germline V and J ends were trimmed by 2 bases and 6 bases, with 17 bases remaining between them. Germline CDR1 is MNHEY and CDR2 is SVGEGT. The CDR3 runs to 15 residues. The CDR3 DNA reads as TGTGCCAGCAGTTACGTCGGGGGACCCGGGTCCGAGCAGTACTTC. Protein sequence: CASSYVGGPGSEQYF.

This chain links TRBV7-8 with TRBJ2-3; D remains unclear. This CDR3 has 15 residues. CDR1 is SGHVS and CDR2 is FQNEAQ in the germline V gene. V lost 1 base and J lost 0, with 8 bases in between. CDR3 bases: TGTGCCAGCAGCTTAGAACTAACTAGCACAGATACGCAGTATTTT. This gives the protein CASSLELTSTDTQYF.

This clone was observed a handful of times. This chain links TRBV28 with TRBJ1-6; D ambiguous. The CDR3 is made up of 11 amino acids. Deletions cut 8 bases from V and 6 bases from J, with 5 bases between. Germline V gene data show CDR1 as MDHEN and CDR2 as SYDVKM. The CDR3 sequence is CASGANSPLHF. The DNA for the CDR3 is TGTGCCAGCGGAGCTAATTCACCCCTCCACTTT.

V usage is TRBV19 and J usage is TRBJ2-5; no firm D call. Germline V gene data show CDR1 as LNHDA and CDR2 as SQIVND (reference sequence). This CDR3 has 14 residues. V was shortened by 1 base and J by 3 bases, with 9 bases between the two germline ends. CDR3 sequence: CASSIVWRKETQYF. CDR3 bases: TGTGCCAGTAGTATAGTTTGGAGAAAAGAGACCCAGTACTTC.

V and J are TRBV11-2 and TRBJ2-7; D is unclear. Germline-derived CDR1 and CDR2 are SGHAT and FQNNGV. Trimming left V 2 bases short and J 4 bases short, with 3 bases between. This CDR3 contains 11 residues. CDR3 protein: CASSLLYEQYF. The CDR3 bases are TGTGCCAGCAGCTTACTTTACGAGCAGTACTTC.

The gene calls are TRBV6-6 and TRBJ2-2; 12 positions match TRBD2. This CDR3 region has 14 residues. The V and J ends lost 4 bases and 7 bases, in that order; junction bases with no gene match: 1. Germline V lookup: CDR1 MNHNY, CDR2 SVGAGI (reference sequence). The CDR3 loop is CASSWGLAGGELFF. The CDR3 nucleotides are TGTGCCAGCAGTTGGGGACTAGCGGGCGGGGAGCTGTTTTTT.

V gene TRBV15 combines with J gene TRBJ2-5; 9 bases are shared with TRBD2. This CDR3 region has 17 residues. After removal of 0 bases from V and 1 base from J, the junction contained 6 bases not matched to a gene. CDR1 and CDR2 from the germline V gene are LNHNV and YYDKDF (reference sequence). CDR3 loop: CATSRDLASGVQETQYF. The DNA of the CDR3 is TGTGCCACCAGCAGAGATCTGGCTAGCGGGGTCCAAGAGACCCAGTACTTC.

The rearrangement uses TRBV11-2 and TRBJ1-1; 7 nucleotides align to TRBD1. V shed 4 bases and J 3 bases; nucleotides not matched to a gene: 8. This CDR3 has 15 amino acids. CDR1 and CDR2 from the germline V gene are SGHAT and FQNNGV. The CDR3 loop reads CASSSSIQGYTEAFF. The CDR3 DNA follows: TGTGCCAGCAGCTCATCGATACAGGGGTACACTGAAGCTTTCTTT.

The chain uses TRBV25-1 and TRBJ1-5; TRBD1 is a possible D gene (6 bases). Trimming stripped 2 bases from V and 6 bases from J, with 11 bases between. Germline CDR1 is MGHDK and CDR2 is SYGVNS. This CDR3 region has 14 residues. Here the CDR3 reads CASSESQGFQPQHF. DNA of the CDR3: TGTGCCAGCAGTGAAAGTCAGGGGTTTCAGCCCCAGCATTTT.

The J gene is TRBJ1-2, the V gene TRBV30; D might be TRBD1 (6 bases). Trimming pared 4 bases from V and 7 bases from J, leaving 22 bases between. This CDR3 is built from 15 residues. Germline V gives CDR1 GTSNPN, CDR2 SVGIG (reference sequence). In nucleotides, the CDR3 is TGTGCCTGGACCCTCGGTGGGACATTGGTTTCTGGCTACACCTTC. This gives the protein CAWTLGGTLVSGYTF.

The CDR3: CASSLAGGYNEQFF. The CDR3 DNA reads as TGTGCCAGCAGTTTAGCGGGAGGGTACAATGAGCAGTTCTTC. The chain joins TRBV6-4 to TRBJ2-1, with 11 bases aligning to TRBD2. Germline values: CDR1 MRHNA, CDR2 SNTAGT. The CDR3 consists of 14 residues. V shed 5 bases, J shed 4 bases, and the junction held 1 base outside the gene matches.

This chain links TRBV4-2 with TRBJ1-1, with D uncertain. The CDR3 has 14 residues. Germline values: CDR1 LGHNA, CDR2 YNFKEQ. Trimming took 5 bases from V and 1 from J, leaving 11 bases between them. The CDR3 nucleotides are TGTGCCAGCAGCTTTCCCGGGGAGAACACTGAAGCTTTCTTT. This gives the protein CASSFPGENTEAFF.

The chain uses TRBV7-2 and TRBJ2-7; 13 bases align to TRBD2. From germline, CDR1 is SGHTA and CDR2 FQGNSA. The CDR3 contains 16 residues. Trimming at V came to 4 bases and at J to 2 bases, leaving 5 bases not matched to a gene. CDR3 protein: CASSSHTSGGAYEQYF. The CDR3 nucleotides are TGTGCCAGCAGCTCTCATACTAGCGGGGGGGCCTACGAGCAGTACTTC.

This clone was picked up one time. The rearrangement links TRBV7-9 to TRBJ1-2; TRBD1 might be the D (5 bases). Trimming took 4 bases from V and 3 from J, leaving 18 bases between them. The CDR3 is 16 amino acids. Per the germline V gene, CDR1 is SEHNR and CDR2 is FQNEAQ (reference sequence). The CDR3 region is CASSYSRQLEDYGYTF. In DNA, the CDR3 is TGTGCCAGCAGCTATTCTCGACAGTTGGAAGACTATGGCTACACCTTC.

The V call is TRBV19, the J call TRBJ2-1; 12 bases align to TRBD2. Germline V gene sequence: CDR1 LNHDA, CDR2 SQIVND (reference sequence). Trimming took 4 bases from V and 4 from J; bases not matched to a gene: 5. CDR3 length: 16 residues. The CDR3 DNA reads as TGTGCCAGTAGTACTTCAACTAGCGGGGGGTACAATGAGCAGTTCTTC. Translating gives CASSTSTSGGYNEQFF.

The rearrangement uses TRBV4-2 and TRBJ2-1; 8 nucleotides align to TRBD2. The J segment lost 8 bases and the V segment lost 4 bases, leaving 13 bases of the junction unmatched. Per the germline V gene, CDR1 is LGHNA and CDR2 is YNFKEQ. The CDR3 is 16 amino acids. CDR3 region: CASSRWASGPSDEQFF. DNA of the CDR3: TGTGCCAGCAGCCGATGGGCTAGCGGGCCTTCGGATGAGCAGTTCTTC.

The chain carries TRBV30 and TRBJ1-2; 11 bases map to TRBD1. V was clipped by 3 bases and J by 0 bases; unmatched bases: 6. This CDR3 spans 16 amino acids. Germline CDR1 reads GTSNPN; CDR2 reads SVGIG (reference sequence). CDR3 DNA sequence: TGTGCCTGGAGGAGGACAGGGGGCAGTGCTAACTATGGCTACACCTTC. Protein: CAWRRTGGSANYGYTF. The entire variable domain, with the rest obtained from reference TRBV30 and TRBJ1-2, is as follows: SQTIHQWPATLVQPVGSPLSLECTVEGTSNPNLYWYRQAAGRGLQLLFYSVGIGQISSEVPQNLSASRPQDRQFILSSKKLLLSDSGFYLCAWRRTGGSANYGYTFGSGTRLTVV.

The chain links TRBV29-1 to TRBJ1-1; weak D call: TRBD1 (5 bases). The CDR3 length is 10 residues. V lost 6 bases to trimming and J lost 6 bases, with 8 bases between them. Germline loops: CDR1 SQVTM, CDR2 ANQGSEA. CDR3 sequence reads: CSVGLSEAFF. CDR3 DNA: TGCAGCGTGGGACTCTCTGAAGCTTTCTTT. Full variable domain (rest looked up from reference TRBV29-1 and TRBJ1-1): SAVISQKPSRDICQRGTSLTIQCQVDSQVTMMFWYRQQPGQSLTLIATANQGSEATYESGFVIDKFPISRPNLTFSTLTVSNMSPEDSSIYLCSVGLSEAFFGQGTRLTVV.